A single sample gave rise to the 27 T cell receptor beta chains below, sequenced in a study of T-cell reconstitution after alpha-beta-depleted transplantation in children. The TCRbeta library was prepared with unique molecular identifiers. TCRdb analysed the PCR reads with MiXCR anew, one entry per CDR3 protein. The sample yields approximately 630,000 distinct CDR3 sequences, about an eighth seen once. The starting material was PBMCs, obtained before TCRalphabeta/CD19-depleted stem cell transplant. All receptors derive from a girl aged 2 to 9 with congenital amegakaryocytic thrombocytopenia, due to receive a stem cell transplant.

The V call is TRBV29-1, the J call TRBJ2-1, with 7 bases lining up with TRBD2. V trimming: 7 bases; J trimming: 6 bases; junction bases outside the gene matches: 9. Germline V gene data show CDR1 as SQVTM and CDR2 as ANQGSEA. CDR3 size: 13 residues. CDR3 DNA sequence: TGCAGCGCTTGGGGGGGTGGGGGCAATGAGCAGTTCTTC. Translating it yields CSAWGGGGNEQFF.

This clonotype was counted at least ten times. The V and J genes are TRBV5-1 and TRBJ2-3; D possibly corresponds to TRBD1 (6 bases). Germline V gives CDR1 SGHRS, CDR2 YFSETQ. V shed 0 bases and J shed 1 base, with 15 bases lying between them. The CDR3 loop spans 17 amino acids. CDR3 loop: CASSLVFAGDGTDTQYF. Written as DNA, the CDR3 is TGCGCCAGCAGCTTGGTATTTGCAGGGGATGGCACAGATACGCAGTATTTT.

The chain has TRBV5-1 and TRBJ2-4; 10 positions match TRBD2. This CDR3 spans 15 amino acids. Per germline, CDR1 SGHRS and CDR2 YFSETQ. V was clipped by 1 base and J by 8 bases; unmatched bases: 6. Here the CDR3 DNA reads TGCGCCAGCAGCTTGAGCGGGAGGGCCGTCGACATTCAGTACTTC. Amino acid sequence: CASSLSGRAVDIQYF.

Only a few counts were recorded for this clonotype. The rearrangement joins TRBV3-1 to TRBJ2-7; perhaps TRBD1 as D (5 bases). Germline values: CDR1 LGHDT, CDR2 YNNKEL (reference sequence). V was trimmed by 5 bases and J by 5 bases, leaving 16 bases between them. The CDR3 has 14 residues. CDR3: CASSSLGVRNEQYF. CDR3 sequence (DNA): TGTGCCAGCAGCTCCTTAGGGGTAAGGAACGAGCAGTACTTC.

This clonotype was detected only a few times. The chain is built from TRBV6-1 and TRBJ2-7; D is unresolved. CDR1 is MNHNS and CDR2 is SASEGT in the germline V gene. V shed 5 bases and J shed 0 bases, with 11 bases lying between them. The CDR3 has 14 residues. CDR3: CASSPPLGSYEQYF. The DNA for the CDR3 is TGTGCCAGCAGTCCCCCCCTCGGCTCCTACGAGCAGTACTTC.

In the case of this clonotype: This could be a read error, since a much larger clone is one nucleotide away. The chain links TRBV12-3 or TRBV12-4 to TRBJ2-1; tentative D call: TRBD2 (6 bases). The CDR3 is 12 residues long. V was cut by 6 bases and J by 12 bases, with 15 bases left in between. CDR3 nucleotides: TGTGCCAGCAGCCCTCGGGAGCCGGGGCAGTTCTTC. This encodes CASSPREPGQFF.

V and J are TRBV20-1 and TRBJ2-7, with 10 bases identical to TRBD1. CDR1 is DFQATT and CDR2 is SNEGSKA in the germline V gene (reference sequence). Germline trimming cut 5 bases from V and 5 bases from J; bases unmatched to any gene: 3. The CDR3 loop spans 12 amino acids. The CDR3 loop reads CSARDRGNEQYF. DNA for the CDR3: TGCAGTGCTCGGGACAGGGGAAACGAGCAGTACTTC.

This clonotype was seen a handful of times. V is TRBV28 and J is TRBJ2-7; no definite D call. Germline V gives CDR1 MDHEN, CDR2 SYDVKM. The germline V and J ends were trimmed by 6 bases and 6 bases, with 9 bases remaining between them. The CDR3 loop spans 11 amino acids. CDR3 coding DNA: TGTGCCAGCAGCCCTTGGGGCGAGCAGTACTTC. It yields the protein CASSPWGEQYF.

Many counts were recorded for this clonotype. The J gene is TRBJ1-4, the V gene TRBV7-2; 7 nucleotides agree with TRBD1. V gave up 1 base and J gave up 8 bases; unmatched junction bases: 7. Germline V lookup: CDR1 SGHTA, CDR2 FQGNSA. There are 15 residues in the CDR3. The CDR3 loop reads CASSLVGTAGEKLFF. CDR3 coding DNA: TGTGCCAGCAGCTTAGTGGGGACAGCGGGCGAAAAACTGTTTTTT.

This chain connects TRBV7-9 to TRBJ2-5; 12 bases are a match to TRBD1. CDR1 SEHNR and CDR2 FQNEAQ come from the germline V gene (reference sequence). The CDR3 consists of 14 residues. Trimming removed 10 bases from V and 7 bases from J; junction bases left unmatched: 10. CDR3 nucleotide sequence: TGTGCCAATCCTAACGGGACAGGGGGCTCGACCCAGTACTTC. Translation: CANPNGTGGSTQYF.

This clonotype appeared a few times. The chain employs TRBV10-3 and TRBJ2-7, with 9 positions matching TRBD1. J lost 5 bases, V lost 6 bases, and 5 bases had no gene match. The CDR3 runs 13 residues. CDR1 is ENHRY, CDR2 SYGVKD, per germline. CDR3: CAIRLTGGHEQYF. CDR3 coding DNA: TGTGCCATCAGATTGACAGGGGGTCACGAGCAGTACTTC.

This clonotype occurred many times. The chain is built from TRBV5-1 and TRBJ2-2; 8 bases are shared with TRBD2. This CDR3 has 16 residues. V gave up 4 bases and J gave up 0 bases; unmatched junction bases: 5. CDR1 is SGHRS and CDR2 is YFSETQ in the germline V gene. The CDR3 loop reads CASSLTSGTNTGELFF. The CDR3 bases are TGCGCCAGCAGCCTTACTAGCGGAACGAACACCGGGGAGCTGTTTTTT.

Ten or more counts support this clonotype. The rearrangement links TRBV19 to TRBJ2-1; D perhaps matches TRBD2 (5 bases). The CDR3 sequence is 16 residues long. Per the germline V gene, CDR1 is LNHDA and CDR2 is SQIVND (reference sequence). V lost 2 bases to trimming and J lost 10 bases, with 21 bases between them. In DNA form, the CDR3 reads TGTGCCAGTAGTATAATCCCCTTAGCGTGGTTCGGGGAGCAGTTCTTC. It translates to CASSIIPLAWFGEQFF.

This clonotype was found many times. The rearrangement uses TRBV7-9 and TRBJ2-1; 10 bases fit TRBD2. Germline V CDR1 and CDR2: SEHNR, FQNEAQ (reference sequence). Trimming cost V 0 bases and J 2 bases; bases outside gene matches: 4. This CDR3 is built from 17 residues. CDR3: CASSLALAGVTYNEQFF. For the CDR3, the DNA is TGTGCCAGCAGCTTAGCCCTAGCGGGAGTGACCTACAATGAGCAGTTCTTC.

The CDR3 nucleotides are TGTGCCATCATAGCGGGATTTTCTAATGAGCAGTTCTTC. Translation gives CAIIAGFSNEQFF. The chain combines TRBV12-3 or TRBV12-4 with TRBJ2-1; 8 nucleotides match TRBD2. The V gene end was trimmed by 10 bases and the J gene end by 7 bases; junction bases not matched to a gene: 9. The CDR3 contains 13 residues.

At least ten counts were recorded for this clonotype. The V gene is TRBV6-6, the J gene TRBJ1-5; D is possibly TRBD1 (5 bases). Germline CDR1 is MNHNY and CDR2 is SVGAGI (reference sequence). The CDR3 runs 13 residues. The V end was cut by 5 bases, the J end by 5 bases, with 10 bases between. The CDR3 DNA reads as TGTGCCAGCAGTGCGGGGCAATATCAGCCCCAGCATTTT. The encoded protein is CASSAGQYQPQHF.

As concerns this clonotype: A much larger clone lies a single base off, so this may be a read error. The chain joins TRBV12-3 or TRBV12-4 to TRBJ1-1, with a weak D call TRBD1 (6 bases). The CDR3 contains 14 residues. The V gene lost 5 bases and the J gene lost 2 bases, with 12 bases spanning the gap. DNA for the CDR3: TGTGCCAGCAGTATGGGCAGGGGTAACACTGAAGCTTTCTTT. It translates to CASSMGRGNTEAFF.

The V call is TRBV20-1, the J call TRBJ1-1; D might be TRBD1 (6 bases). Germline lookup yields CDR1 DFQATT and CDR2 SNEGSKA (reference sequence). Deletions cut 0 bases from V and 10 bases from J, with 9 bases between. This CDR3 comprises 11 residues. The CDR3 sequence is CSAREEGGAFF. CDR3 DNA sequence: TGCAGTGCTAGAGAAGAAGGGGGAGCTTTCTTT.

This clonotype was recorded many times. This chain links TRBV20-1 with TRBJ2-3; 7 bases map to TRBD2. CDR3 size: 14 residues. Germline V gene sequence: CDR1 DFQATT, CDR2 SNEGSKA (reference sequence). Here the CDR3 reads CSHPEIAGADTQYF. CDR3 DNA sequence: TGCAGCCACCCAGAAATCGCGGGAGCAGATACGCAGTATTTT.

This clonotype was seen ten or more times. The V and J genes are TRBV5-4 and TRBJ2-1, with D maybe TRBD2 (5 bases). The germline gives CDR1 SGHNT, CDR2 YYREEE (reference sequence). V was trimmed by 0 bases and J by 8 bases, leaving 18 bases between them. The CDR3 has 16 amino acids. The CDR3 region has the DNA TGTGCCAGCAGCTTGGAGAGAGGTCTAGGAGGCTATGAGCAGTTCTTC. Translating it yields CASSLERGLGGYEQFF.

This clonotype was counted many times. The chain combines TRBV12-3 or TRBV12-4 with TRBJ1-6; D is unresolved. This CDR3 is built from 14 residues. Trimming stripped 5 bases from V and 6 bases from J, with 11 bases between. CDR3 region: CASSRPGLNSPLHF. The CDR3, as DNA: TGTGCCAGCAGTCGTCCGGGCCTTAATTCACCCCTCCACTTT.

Ten or more counts support this clonotype. The CDR3 coding sequence is TGCGCCAGCAGCTTGCGGGGTCTTGCTTCCGGAAACACCATATATTTT. Amino acids: CASSLRGLASGNTIYF. The V and J genes are TRBV5-1 and TRBJ1-3; D unclear. The V gene's germline CDR1 is SGHRS and CDR2 YFSETQ. CDR3 size: 16 residues. V was clipped by 1 base and J by 4 bases, with 15 bases between them.

The rearrangement links TRBV2 to TRBJ2-7; TRBD1 aligns across 7 bases. Germline V gene lookup returns CDR1 SNHLY and CDR2 FYNNEI. The junction had 6 bases not matched to a gene; V was cut back by 7 bases and J by 3 bases. The CDR3 totals 13 residues. The CDR3 nucleotides are TGTGCCAGCATCGGGGACAGACTCTACGAGCAGTACTTC. It translates to CASIGDRLYEQYF.

CDR3 residues: CSARDRVAGANEQFF. Here the CDR3 DNA reads TGCAGTGCTAGAGATAGGGTAGCGGGAGCAAATGAGCAGTTCTTC. The rearrangement links TRBV20-1 to TRBJ2-1, with TRBD2 matching over 9 bases. The germline CDR1 and CDR2 sequences are DFQATT and SNEGSKA (reference sequence). J lost 7 bases, V lost 0 bases, and 7 bases had no gene match. This CDR3 is 15 amino acids long.

This clonotype was recorded at least ten times. V and J are TRBV12-3 or TRBV12-4 and TRBJ2-3; 8 positions match TRBD1. The CDR3 spans 12 residues. V trimming: 7 bases; J trimming: 7 bases; junction bases outside the gene matches: 4. Written as DNA, the CDR3 is TGTGCCAGCAACCAGGGGGCTAATACGCAGTATTTT. Translation: CASNQGANTQYF.

The chain combines TRBV28 with TRBJ1-1; D is possibly TRBD1 (5 bases). The V gene's germline CDR1 is MDHEN and CDR2 SYDVKM. Trimming stripped 6 bases from V and 10 bases from J, with 12 bases between. The CDR3 length is 11 residues. CDR3 bases: TGTGCCAGCAGAAGGGACTCACCAGCTTTCTTT. As protein: CASRRDSPAFF.

The chain uses TRBV29-1 and TRBJ2-1, with D hard to call. The CDR3 covers 14 residues. Trimming left V 1 base short and J 4 bases short, with 11 bases between. From germline, CDR1 is SQVTM and CDR2 ANQGSEA. The CDR3 DNA follows: TGCAGCGTTGAAGGAGCGAGACGATACAATGAGCAGTTCTTC. It codes for CSVEGARRYNEQFF.